This T cell receptor (beta chain) was found in a study of CD8 T cells in ankylosing spondylitis (dated by TCRdb to between 2016 and 2019). About the full investigation: T cell receptor beta repertoires were profiled in healthy donors and ankylosing spondylitis patients so that disease-linked TCR variants could be found. The full study cohort comprised 25 ankylosing spondylitis patients and roughly 100 healthy donors. Samples of peripheral blood were taken, and for ankylosing spondylitis patients, synovial fluid was collected as well. Overall study outcomes, separate from this receptor: Blood from ankylosing spondylitis patients appeared to be characterized by a TCR beta motif composed of about 8 highly homologous amino acid variants. According to the report, matched synovial fluid samples from ankylosing spondylitis patients were significantly enriched for the disease-linked clones. The disease-linked clones had a CD8+ phenotype and were found at relatively low frequencies in peripheral blood. Some TCR beta motif variants had previously been reported in synovial fluid and blood of reactive arthritis patients, which suggested common disease-initiation mechanisms.

Deletion took 6 bases off V and 6 bases off J, with a span of 17 bases between the germline ends. Including the terminal cysteine and phenylalanine, the CDR3 comprises 14 residues. Just CDR3 DNA is preserved here, 42 bases in frame from base 1. CDR1 and CDR2 (MNHEY, SVGEGT) derive from the germline V gene. Turning to this clonotype: Its target antigen remains unknown. No base quality information exists; no much larger clone differs at one position.

Sequenced on an Illumina HiSeq 2500. Quantitative 5'-RACE with molecular barcodes was the method used to prepare the TCR beta libraries. As for the authors' bioinformatics: A new computational method, built on a probabilistic model of VDJ rearrangement, was used to identify disease-linked TCR variants. TCRdb cleaned the public reads at Q25 with fastp, built clones with MiXCR and kept in-frame beta chains. Rows are combined by CDR3 protein, so each entry shows the most common genes and DNA. V and J calls and clone size were set by TCRdb, not the authors. The table for this sample lists 220,000 or so distinct CDR3 sequences; roughly 18% of them were counted only once. The ten largest clonotypes hold about 42% of the sample.

The chain joins TRBV6-2 or TRBV6-3 to TRBJ1-1; the D gene cannot be named for sure. The TCR sequence derives from a male donor with ankylosing spondylitis. Source material: blood, either unsorted or a sorted T cell fraction (not recorded which). The DNA is as follows: TGTGCCAGCAGCTCCATCGAGGGCGCCGCTGAAGCTTTCTTT. It encodes CASSSIEGAAEAFF.